The rows below give T cell receptor beta chains drawn from one sample of a study of cytomegalovirus exposure and HLA in healthy donors. The data were produced by immunoSEQ multiplex PCR, yet TCRdb's version contains in-frame clones alone and is incomplete. The data show roughly 150,000 clones, with more than 75% seen just once and around 3% held by the top ten. The sample taken for sequencing was PBMCs. The source of these receptors is a man younger than 35 in good health and CMV-seronegative. Both conserved end residues are part of each CDR3. The D gene is left open where the match is weak. Size is omitted from some rows. Given values are once, few, many or a class for expanded clones.

D | J | V | size | CDR3 | DNA
- | TRBJ1-1 | TRBV29-1 | - | CSVQRENTEAFF | TGCAGCGTTCAGAGGGAGAACACTGAAGCTTTCTTT
- | TRBJ2-1 | TRBV29-1 | - | CSVQGAREYSYNEQFF | TGCAGCGTTCAAGGGGCGCGGGAATACTCCTACAATGAGCAGTTCTTC
TRBD2 | TRBJ2-5 | TRBV4-1 | - | CASSQAYGSGGPQETQYF | TGCGCCAGCAGCCAGGCCTATGGAAGCGGGGGGCCTCAAGAGACCCAGTACTTC
- | TRBJ2-1 | TRBV10-1 | - | CASSQAVGNPRNEQFF | TGCGCCAGCAGCCAAGCGGTGGGGAATCCTCGCAATGAGCAGTTCTTC
TRBD1 | TRBJ2-3 | TRBV5-1 | - | CASSVHRGSTDTQYF | TGCGCCAGCAGCGTACACAGGGGTAGCACAGATACGCAGTATTTT
- | TRBJ2-7 | TRBV2 | - | CASSGQGTYEQYF | TGTGCCAGCAGTGGGCAGGGTACATACGAGCAGTACTTC
TRBD2 | TRBJ2-7 | TRBV6-6 | - | CASSYRGSSYEQYF | TGTGCCAGCAGTTACCGCGGGAGTTCCTACGAGCAGTACTTC
TRBD1 | TRBJ1-2 | TRBV5-4 | - | CASSDYRGLRGYTF | TGTGCCAGCAGCGATTACAGGGGTCTTAGGGGCTACACCTTC
- | TRBJ2-2 | TRBV28 | - | CASYPANTGELFF | TGTGCCAGTTATCCGGCGAACACCGGGGAGCTGTTTTTT
- | TRBJ1-1 | TRBV19 | - | CASEQGNTEAFF | TGTGCCAGTGAACAGGGAAATACTGAAGCTTTCTTT
TRBD1 | TRBJ2-4 | TRBV6-5 | - | CASSYSTTGSKNIQYF | TGTGCCAGCAGTTACTCGACGACAGGGTCAAAAAACATTCAGTACTTC
- | TRBJ1-1 | TRBV4-3 | - | CASSQDEENTEAFF | TGCGCCAGCAGCCAAGACGAGGAGAACACTGAAGCTTTCTTT
TRBD2 | TRBJ2-1 | TRBV6-5 | few | CASSYESGGQREQFF | TGTGCCAGCAGTTACGAGTCGGGAGGGCAGCGCGAGCAGTTCTTC
TRBD2 | TRBJ2-1 | TRBV11-2 | - | CASSPGTSGGGKQFF | TGTGCCAGCAGCCCGGGGACTAGCGGGGGCGGGAAGCAGTTCTTC
TRBD2 | TRBJ2-5 | TRBV27 | - | CASSFGTGGQETQYF | TGTGCCAGCAGTTTCGGCACCGGGGGGCAAGAGACCCAGTACTTC
- | TRBJ2-5 | TRBV5-1 | - | CASSFESMETQYF | TGCGCCAGCAGTTTTGAGTCCATGGAGACCCAGTACTTC
TRBD1 | TRBJ1-2 | TRBV6-5 | - | CASSYSGHRGYGYTF | TGTGCCAGCAGTTACTCGGGTCACAGGGGATATGGCTACACCTTC
TRBD1 | TRBJ2-1 | TRBV5-1 | - | CASSLGQKTDRAIDNEQFF | TGCGCCAGCAGCTTGGGTCAGAAGACGGACAGGGCAATTGACAATGAGCAGTTCTTC
TRBD2 | TRBJ2-3 | TRBV5-1 | - | CASSLALAGDADTQYF | TGCGCCAGCAGCTTGGCCCTAGCGGGAGATGCAGATACGCAGTATTTT
- | TRBJ1-1 | TRBV19 | few | CASTSVTEAFF | TGTGCCAGTACCTCCGTGACTGAAGCTTTCTTT
TRBD1 | TRBJ1-2 | TRBV19 | few | CASSPGQGGRGYTF | TGTGCCAGTAGTCCAGGACAGGGGGGCCGTGGCTACACCTTC
TRBD1 | TRBJ1-5 | TRBV6-6 | - | CASSYTTGLNQPQHF | TGTGCCAGCAGTTACACGACAGGGCTTAATCAGCCCCAGCATTTT
TRBD1 | TRBJ1-2 | TRBV28 | - | CASSFPIRRDSSYGYTF | TGTGCCAGCAGTTTCCCAATTCGCCGGGACAGCAGCTATGGCTACACCTTC
TRBD2 | TRBJ2-1 | TRBV4-1 | once | CASSPYGKTSENEQFF | TGCGCCAGCAGCCCATACGGAAAGACTAGCGAGAATGAGCAGTTCTTC
TRBD1 | TRBJ1-3 | TRBV19 | - | CASDSTGEAGNTIYF | TGTGCCAGTGACTCCACAGGGGAAGCTGGAAACACCATATATTTT
- | TRBJ1-6 | TRBV4-1 | - | CASSRAGAAYNSPLHF | TGCGCCAGCAGCCGAGCAGGGGCAGCCTATAATTCACCCCTCCACTTT
- | TRBJ1-4 | TRBV7-6 | - | CASSVGVDEKLFF | TGTGCCAGCAGCGTAGGCGTGGATGAAAAACTGTTTTTT
- | TRBJ2-7 | TRBV7-2 | - | CASSLQDSYEQYF | TGTGCCAGCAGCTTACAGGACAGCTACGAGCAGTACTTC
- | TRBJ2-7 | TRBV15 | - | CATSPQSGQGAEQYF | TGTGCCACCAGCCCCCAAAGTGGGCAGGGCGCCGAGCAGTACTTC
TRBD1 | TRBJ2-2 | TRBV5-1 | - | CASSPQGALRLGELFF | TGCGCCAGCAGCCCACAGGGGGCACTGAGGCTCGGGGAGCTGTTTTTT
TRBD2 | TRBJ2-7 | TRBV28 | - | CASSSASGRDFYEQYF | TGTGCCAGCAGTTCCGCGAGCGGGAGGGATTTCTACGAGCAGTACTTC
- | TRBJ2-2 | TRBV27 | - | CASSSAGPRNTGELFF | TGTGCCAGCAGTTCTGCAGGGCCGCGGAACACCGGGGAGCTGTTTTTT
- | TRBJ1-4 | TRBV25-1 | - | CASIGIDEKLFF | TGTGCCAGCATTGGCATCGATGAAAAACTGTTTTTT
TRBD1 | TRBJ1-5 | TRBV9 | - | CASSVGVGTGDNQPQHF | TGTGCCAGCAGCGTAGGGGTAGGGACAGGGGACAATCAGCCCCAGCATTTT
- | TRBJ1-2 | TRBV4-1 | - | CASSPPDRFYGYTF | TGCGCCAGCAGCCCGCCGGACAGATTCTATGGCTACACCTTC
- | TRBJ1-2 | TRBV6-5 | - | CASSNGGFNYGYTF | TGTGCCAGCAGCAACGGGGGATTTAACTATGGCTACACCTTC
- | TRBJ1-3 | TRBV5-1 | - | CASSVQGGSSGNTIYF | TGCGCCAGCAGCGTCCAAGGGGGTAGCTCTGGAAACACCATATATTTT
TRBD2 | TRBJ2-3 | TRBV5-1 | - | CASSQGTSGSFQGSDTQYF | TGCGCCAGCAGCCAAGGGACTAGCGGGAGTTTCCAGGGATCAGATACGCAGTATTTT
- | TRBJ1-5 | TRBV4-3 | - | CASSQDRQSNQPQHF | TGCGCCAGCAGCCAAGATCGACAGAGCAATCAGCCCCAGCATTTT
- | TRBJ1-5 | TRBV27 | - | CATAPLGTVSNQPQHF | TGTGCCACCGCCCCTCTTGGTACGGTTAGCAATCAGCCCCAGCATTTT
TRBD2 | TRBJ2-5 | TRBV5-6 | - | CASSLVGLDLTQYF | TGTGCCAGCAGCTTAGTGGGACTAGACCTGACCCAGTACTTC
TRBD1 | TRBJ1-6 | TRBV30 | - | CAWSSRQGLSNSPLHF | TGTGCCTGGAGTTCTCGACAGGGGTTAAGTAATTCACCCCTCCACTTT
- | TRBJ1-2 | TRBV5-6 | few | CASSQTVYGYTF | TGTGCCAGCAGCCAAACAGTCTATGGCTACACCTTC
TRBD2 | TRBJ2-7 | TRBV7-2 | - | CASSFIAGVGEQYF | TGTGCCAGCAGCTTCATCGCGGGAGTGGGCGAGCAGTACTTC
TRBD1 | TRBJ2-2 | TRBV5-1 | - | CASSGSGGAVVRGELFF | TGCGCCAGCAGCGGTTCAGGGGGCGCAGTAGTACGCGGGGAGCTGTTTTTT